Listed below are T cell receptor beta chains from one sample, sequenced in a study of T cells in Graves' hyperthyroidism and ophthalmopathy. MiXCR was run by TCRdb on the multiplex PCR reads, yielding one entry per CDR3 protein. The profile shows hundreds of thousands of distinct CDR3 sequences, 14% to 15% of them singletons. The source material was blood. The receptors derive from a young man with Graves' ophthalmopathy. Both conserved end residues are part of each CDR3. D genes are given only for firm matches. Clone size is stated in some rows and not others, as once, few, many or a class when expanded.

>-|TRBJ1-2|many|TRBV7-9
CASHRLAGPARGYTF
TGTGCCAGCCACCGCCTTGCGGGCCCCGCGCGTGGCTACACCTTC
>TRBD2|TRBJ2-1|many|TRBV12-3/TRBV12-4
CASTAGAGVYNEQFF
TGTGCCAGCACCGCCGGAGCGGGGGTCTACAATGAGCAGTTCTTC
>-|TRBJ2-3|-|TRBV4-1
CASSPGWWQLGDTQYF
TGCGCCAGCAGCCCAGGGTGGTGGCAGCTGGGAGATACGCAGTATTTT
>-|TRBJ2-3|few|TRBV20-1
CSASGQGTDTQYF
TGCAGTGCTAGTGGGCAGGGCACAGATACGCAGTATTTT
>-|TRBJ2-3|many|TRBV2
CASSPRGTPPDTQYF
TGTGCCAGCAGTCCAAGGGGGACACCGCCAGATACGCAGTATTTT
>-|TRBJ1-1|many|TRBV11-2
CASSSVLGGGTEAFF
TGTGCCAGCAGCTCCGTCCTGGGAGGAGGCACTGAAGCTTTCTTT
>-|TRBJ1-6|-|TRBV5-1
CASSLAPADNSPLHF
TGCGCCAGCAGCTTGGCGCCAGCGGATAATTCACCCCTCCACTTT
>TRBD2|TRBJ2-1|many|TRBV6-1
CASSAATGTSGGTQFF
TGTGCCAGCAGTGCCGCCACCGGGACTAGCGGGGGTACACAGTTCTTC
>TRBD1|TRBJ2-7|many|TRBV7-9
CASSSRTGLHEQYF
TGTGCCAGCAGCTCGCGGACAGGTCTCCACGAGCAGTACTTC
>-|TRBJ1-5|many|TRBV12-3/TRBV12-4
CASSLAANNQPQHF
TGTGCCAGCAGTTTAGCAGCGAACAATCAGCCCCAGCATTTT
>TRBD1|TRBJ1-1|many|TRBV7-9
CASSLMTGSNTEAFF
TGTGCCAGCAGCCTAATGACAGGGTCCAACACTGAAGCTTTCTTT
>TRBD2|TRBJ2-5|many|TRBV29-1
CSVVRLAGVDETQYF
TGCAGCGTGGTTAGACTAGCGGGAGTCGACGAGACCCAGTACTTC
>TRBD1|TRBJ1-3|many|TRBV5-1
CASSPQGQAISGNTIYF
TGCGCCAGCAGCCCCCAAGGACAGGCCATCTCTGGAAACACCATATATTTT
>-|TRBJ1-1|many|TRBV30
CAWTRGRNTEAFF
TGTGCCTGGACCCGGGGACGGAACACTGAAGCTTTCTTT
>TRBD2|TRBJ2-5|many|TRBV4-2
CASSLTSGSVSETQYF
TGTGCCAGCAGCCTGACTAGCGGGAGTGTTTCTGAGACCCAGTACTTC
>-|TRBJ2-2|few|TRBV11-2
CASSPTGFTGELFF
TGTGCCAGCAGCCCAACAGGGTTCACCGGGGAGCTGTTTTTT
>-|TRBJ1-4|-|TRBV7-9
CASSVRGDRATNEKLFF
TGTGCCAGCAGTGTACGTGGAGATAGAGCGACTAATGAAAAACTGTTTTTT
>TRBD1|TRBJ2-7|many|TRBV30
CALQGLDPNGYEQYF
TGTGCCTTACAGGGGCTAGATCCGAATGGCTACGAGCAGTACTTC
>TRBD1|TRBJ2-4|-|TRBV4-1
CASSQGTGLVGNIQYF
TGCGCCAGCAGCCAAGGGACAGGGTTGGTAGGAAACATTCAGTACTTC
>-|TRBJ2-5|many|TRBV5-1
CASSLAHLQETQYF
TGCGCCAGCAGCTTGGCACACCTCCAAGAGACCCAGTACTTC
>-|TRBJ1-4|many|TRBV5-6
CASSFWGVGNEKLFF
TGTGCCAGCAGCTTTTGGGGTGTTGGCAACGAAAAACTGTTTTTT
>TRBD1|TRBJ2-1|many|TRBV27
CASSLDRGAYNEQFF
TGTGCCAGCAGTCTGGACAGGGGGGCCTACAATGAGCAGTTCTTC
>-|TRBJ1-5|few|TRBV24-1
CATSPGREHNQPQHF
TGTGCCACCAGTCCCGGCAGGGAGCACAATCAGCCCCAGCATTTT
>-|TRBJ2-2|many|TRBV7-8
CASWVTGELFF
TGTGCCAGCTGGGTTACCGGGGAGCTGTTTTTT
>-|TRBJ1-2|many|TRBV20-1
CSARWSLYGYTF
TGCAGTGCTAGATGGAGTCTGTATGGCTACACCTTC
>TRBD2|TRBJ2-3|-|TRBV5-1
CASSGLAGGRADTQYF
TGCGCCAGCAGCGGACTAGCGGGGGGGCGCGCAGATACGCAGTATTTT
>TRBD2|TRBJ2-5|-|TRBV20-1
CSAPSVSGVETQYF
TGCAGTGCCCCCTCAGTTAGCGGGGTAGAGACCCAGTACTTC
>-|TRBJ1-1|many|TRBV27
CASSEGRNTEAFF
TGTGCCAGCAGTGAGGGGAGGAACACTGAAGCTTTCTTT
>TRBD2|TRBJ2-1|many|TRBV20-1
CSARHGSGREQFF
TGCAGTGCTAGACACGGTAGCGGGAGGGAGCAGTTCTTC
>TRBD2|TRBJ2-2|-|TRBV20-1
CSARLAGGPVSGELFF
TGCAGTGCTAGATTGGCGGGAGGGCCGGTTAGCGGGGAGCTGTTTTTT
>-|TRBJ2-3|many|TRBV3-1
CASSQVLDTQYF
TGTGCCAGCAGCCAAGTGTTGGATACGCAGTATTTT
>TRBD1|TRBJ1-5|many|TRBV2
CASTSTGWDQPQHF
TGTGCCAGCACCTCGACAGGGTGGGATCAGCCCCAGCATTTT
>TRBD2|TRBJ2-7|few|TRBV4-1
CASSPTGTSLWGQYF
TGCGCCAGCAGCCCGACAGGGACTAGCCTTTGGGGGCAGTACTTC
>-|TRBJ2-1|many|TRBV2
CASSESYETYNEQFF
TGTGCCAGCAGTGAATCGTATGAAACCTACAATGAGCAGTTCTTC
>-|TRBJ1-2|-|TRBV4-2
CASSQQLAGPNYGYTF
TGTGCCAGCAGCCAACAGTTAGCCGGGCCCAACTATGGCTACACCTTC
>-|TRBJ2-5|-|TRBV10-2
CASSVTGLWETQYF
TGCGCCAGCAGTGTAACAGGGCTTTGGGAGACCCAGTACTTC
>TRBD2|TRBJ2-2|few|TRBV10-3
CAISTAGGRGGELFF
TGTGCCATCAGTACCGCCGGCGGGAGGGGCGGGGAGCTGTTTTTT
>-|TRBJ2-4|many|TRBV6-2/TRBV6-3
CASRYGGTAKNIQYF
TGTGCCAGCAGATATGGCGGGACGGCCAAAAACATTCAGTACTTC